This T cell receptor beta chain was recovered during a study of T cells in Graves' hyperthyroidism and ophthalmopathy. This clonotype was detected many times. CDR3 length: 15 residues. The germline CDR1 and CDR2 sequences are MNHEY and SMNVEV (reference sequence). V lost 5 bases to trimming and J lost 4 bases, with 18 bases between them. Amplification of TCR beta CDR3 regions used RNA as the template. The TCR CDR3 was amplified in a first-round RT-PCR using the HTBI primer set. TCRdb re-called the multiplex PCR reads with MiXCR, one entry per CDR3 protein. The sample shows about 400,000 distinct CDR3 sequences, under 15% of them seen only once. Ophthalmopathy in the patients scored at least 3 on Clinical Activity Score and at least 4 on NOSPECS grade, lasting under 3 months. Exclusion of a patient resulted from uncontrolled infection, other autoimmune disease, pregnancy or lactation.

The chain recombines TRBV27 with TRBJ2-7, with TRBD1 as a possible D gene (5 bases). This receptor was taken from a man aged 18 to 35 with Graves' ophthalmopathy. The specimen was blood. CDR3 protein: CASSDRWGSRYEQYF. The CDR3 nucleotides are TGTGCCAGCAGTGACCGCTGGGGCAGCAGGTACGAGCAGTACTTC.